This T cell receptor (beta chain) was obtained from a study of Ad26.COV2.S vaccination and SARS-CoV-2 variants. Across the whole study: Enrollment placed the donor in the COV1001 Ad26.COV2.S trial arm. Once or twice, 56 days apart, Ad26.COV2.S was delivered intramuscularly.

Germline V gene data show CDR1 as SGHAT and CDR2 as FQNNGV. V trimming: 5 bases; J trimming: 7 bases; junction bases outside the gene matches: 7. There are 14 residues in the CDR3. Treatment described: about 20 received Ad26.COV2.S at low or high dose, single or two shots; about 5 received placebo; per-sample allocation not given. Vaccine and placebo recipients were sampled on day 63 after the first injection. Whole-study results and caveats: Vaccinated individuals (as opposed to placebo recipients) had higher spike-specific TCR breadth. Comparability of non-spike TCR breadth was observed across vaccine and placebo recipients.

The protocol was immunoSEQ multiplex PCR, while the TCRdb copy is restricted to in-frame clones and leaves out a portion. The sample includes around 450,000 clones, 70% to 90% of them seen just once. This clone was seen a handful of times. Its target is unknown. The specimen comprised peripheral blood, sampled in a trial of Ad26.COV2.S vaccine versus placebo. This TCR was recovered from a person between 18 and 65 years old who received the Ad26.COV2.S COVID-19 vaccine or a placebo. The chain carries TRBV11-2 and TRBJ2-5; TRBD1 agrees at 10 bases. The CDR3 DNA reads TGTGCCAGCAGCCCCGGACAGGGGGTGGGGACCCAGTACTTC. Residues: CASSPGQGVGTQYF.